This T cell receptor (beta chain) is drawn from a study of early T cells in non-severe SARS-CoV-2 infection. Each CDR3 protein gets one entry after TCRdb re-called the 5' RACE reads with MiXCR. In the table there are tens of thousands of distinct CDR3 sequences, around 12% of which are singletons. CDR3 length: 13 residues. CDR1 and CDR2 from the germline V gene are ENHRY and SYGVKD. Losses at the gene ends were 3 bases for V and 10 bases for J; bases not matched to a gene: 6. Sequencing was performed on whole blood. The receptor was isolated from an adult who was a healthcare worker with PCR-confirmed SARS-CoV-2 infection or an uninfected control (not recorded which). The chain combines TRBV10-3 with TRBJ2-1; the match to TRBD1 covers 7 bases. The chain's CDR3 is CAISEQGQGEQFF. CDR3 nucleotides: TGTGCCATCAGTGAACAGGGGCAGGGGGAGCAGTTCTTC.